This T cell receptor (beta chain) emerged from a study of blood T cell repertoires in COVID-19. Study summary: The origin of the acute and convalescent COVID-19 samples was the United States, Italy and Spain. PBMCs, B-cell-depleted T cells, or T cells provided the cDNA or gDNA that made up the material.

Per the original data handling: Estimation of nucleated cell counts relied on the amplification of reference gene primers. Produced via immunoSEQ multiplex PCR; TCRdb's table is partial and in-frame only. V and J calls and clone size are those listed in that table; D and trimming were worked out from the DNA. The sample consists of 30,000 to 40,000 clones, 70% to 90% of them appearing once. Germline V gives CDR1 LGHNA, CDR2 YNFKEQ. Deletions cut 5 bases from V and 3 bases from J, with 12 bases between. CDR3 size: 14 residues. This sequence was found in a human donor in a cohort sampled during active COVID-19. The source material was peripheral blood. The rearrangement uses TRBV4-2 and TRBJ2-3; TRBD1 is a possible D gene (6 bases). The CDR3 DNA follows: TGTGCCAGCAGCTCCAGGGGATATACAGATACGCAGTATTTT. Translating gives CASSSRGYTDTQYF.